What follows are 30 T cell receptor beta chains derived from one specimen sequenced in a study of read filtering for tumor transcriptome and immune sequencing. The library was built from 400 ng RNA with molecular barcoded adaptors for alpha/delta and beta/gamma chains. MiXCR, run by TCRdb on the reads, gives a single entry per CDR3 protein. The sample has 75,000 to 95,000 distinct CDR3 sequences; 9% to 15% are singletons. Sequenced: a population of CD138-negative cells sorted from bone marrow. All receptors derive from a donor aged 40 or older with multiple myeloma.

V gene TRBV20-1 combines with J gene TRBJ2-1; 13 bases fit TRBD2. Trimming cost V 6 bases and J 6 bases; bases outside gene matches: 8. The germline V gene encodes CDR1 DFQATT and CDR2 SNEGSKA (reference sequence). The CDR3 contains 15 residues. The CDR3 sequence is CSAFTSGRAFNEQFF. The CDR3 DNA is TGCAGTGCCTTCACTAGCGGGAGGGCTTTCAATGAGCAGTTCTTC.

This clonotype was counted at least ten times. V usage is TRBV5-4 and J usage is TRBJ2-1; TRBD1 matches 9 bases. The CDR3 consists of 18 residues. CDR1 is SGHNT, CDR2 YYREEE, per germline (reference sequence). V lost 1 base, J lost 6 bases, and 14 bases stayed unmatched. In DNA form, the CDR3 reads TGTGCCAGCAGCTTGAGAACAGTCGGGACAGGGAGGGCCAATGAGCAGTTCTTC. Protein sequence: CASSLRTVGTGRANEQFF.

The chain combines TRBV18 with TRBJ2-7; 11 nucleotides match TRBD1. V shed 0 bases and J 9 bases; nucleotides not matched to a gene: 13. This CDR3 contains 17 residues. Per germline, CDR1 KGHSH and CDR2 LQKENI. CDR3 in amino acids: CASSPPPLGQGEGGQYF. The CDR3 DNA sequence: TGTGCCAGCTCACCACCTCCATTGGGACAGGGGGAAGGCGGGCAGTACTTC.

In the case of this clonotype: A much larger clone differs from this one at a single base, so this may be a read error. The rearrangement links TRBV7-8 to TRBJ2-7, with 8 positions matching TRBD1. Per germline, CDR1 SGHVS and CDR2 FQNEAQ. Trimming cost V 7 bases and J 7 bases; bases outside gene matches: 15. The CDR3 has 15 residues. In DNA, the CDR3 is TGTGCCAGCATCCTCAACTCCGGACAGGGAAGGGAGCAGTACTTC. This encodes CASILNSGQGREQYF.

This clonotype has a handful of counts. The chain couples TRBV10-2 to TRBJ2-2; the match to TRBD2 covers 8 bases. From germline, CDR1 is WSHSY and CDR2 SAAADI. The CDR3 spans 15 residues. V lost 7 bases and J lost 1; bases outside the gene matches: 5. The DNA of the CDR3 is TGCGCCAGCAAAATTGCGGGAGGGAACACCGGGGAGCTGTTTTTT. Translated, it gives CASKIAGGNTGELFF.

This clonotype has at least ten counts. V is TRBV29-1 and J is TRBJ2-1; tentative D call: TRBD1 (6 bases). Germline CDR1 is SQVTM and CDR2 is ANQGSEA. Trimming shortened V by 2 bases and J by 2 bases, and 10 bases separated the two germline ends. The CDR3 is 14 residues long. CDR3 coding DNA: TGCAGCGTTGAAAGGACAGATGCCTACAATGAGCAGTTCTTC. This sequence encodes CSVERTDAYNEQFF.

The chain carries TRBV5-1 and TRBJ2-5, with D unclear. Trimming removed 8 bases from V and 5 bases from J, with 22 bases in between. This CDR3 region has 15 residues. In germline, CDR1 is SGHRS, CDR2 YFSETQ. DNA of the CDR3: TGCGCCAGTAGTCCGACCCCTATTAGCACGGAGACCCAGTACTTC. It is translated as CASSPTPISTETQYF.

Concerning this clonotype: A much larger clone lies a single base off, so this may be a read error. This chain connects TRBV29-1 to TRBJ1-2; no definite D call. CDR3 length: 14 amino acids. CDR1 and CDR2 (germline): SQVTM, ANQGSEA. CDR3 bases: TGCAGCGTTGAAGATGAGGAGGGAGTCGGCGGCTACGCCTTC. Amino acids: CSVEDEEGVGGYAF.

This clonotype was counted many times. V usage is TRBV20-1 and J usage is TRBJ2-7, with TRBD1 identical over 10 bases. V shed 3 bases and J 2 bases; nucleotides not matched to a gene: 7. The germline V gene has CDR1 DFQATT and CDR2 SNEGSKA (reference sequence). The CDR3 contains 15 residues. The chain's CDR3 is CSASAPGQGTYEQYF. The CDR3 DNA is TGCAGTGCTAGCGCTCCGGGACAGGGGACCTACGAGCAGTACTTC.

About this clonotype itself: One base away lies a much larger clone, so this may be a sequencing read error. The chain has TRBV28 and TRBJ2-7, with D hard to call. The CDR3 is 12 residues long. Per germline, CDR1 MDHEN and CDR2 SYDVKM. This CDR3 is CASSPPERVQCF. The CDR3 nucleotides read TGTGCCAGCAGTCCCCCGGAGCGAGTGCAGTGCTTC.

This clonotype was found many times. The CDR3 here is CASSSPDGSSGREGEQFF. DNA for the CDR3: TGTGCCAGCAGCTCCCCGGACGGTTCTAGCGGGAGAGAGGGTGAGCAGTTCTTC. V and J are TRBV7-3 and TRBJ2-1; 10 bases map to TRBD2. J lost 9 bases, V lost 4 bases, and 18 bases had no gene match. Germline V gene data show CDR1 as SGHTA and CDR2 as FQGTGA. The length of the CDR3 is 18 residues. The full variable domain, in which reference TRBV7-3 and TRBJ2-1 provide the parts outside the CDR3, is GAGVSQTPSNKVTEKGKYVELRCDPISGHTALYWYRQSLGQGPEFLIYFQGTGAADDSGLPNDRFFAVRPEGSVSTLKIQRTERGDSAVYLCASSSPDGSSGREGEQFFGPGTRLTVL.

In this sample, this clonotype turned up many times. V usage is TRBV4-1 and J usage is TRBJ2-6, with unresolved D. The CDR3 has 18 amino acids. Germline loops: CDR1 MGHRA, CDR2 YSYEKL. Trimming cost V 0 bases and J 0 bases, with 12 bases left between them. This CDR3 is CASSQDSGEFSGANVLTF. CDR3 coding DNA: TGCGCCAGCAGCCAAGATTCGGGCGAATTCTCTGGGGCCAACGTCCTGACTTTC.

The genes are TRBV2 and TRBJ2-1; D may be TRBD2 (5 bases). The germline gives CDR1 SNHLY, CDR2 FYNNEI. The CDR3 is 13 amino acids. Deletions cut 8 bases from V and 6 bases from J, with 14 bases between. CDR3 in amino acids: CASELDFGNEQFF. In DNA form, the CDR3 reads TGTGCCAGCGAACTAGACTTTGGCAATGAGCAGTTCTTC. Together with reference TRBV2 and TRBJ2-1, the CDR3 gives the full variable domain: EPEVTQTPSHQVTQMGQEVILRCVPISNHLYFYWYRQILGQKVEFLVSFYNNEISEKSEIFDDQFSVERPDGSNFTLKIRSTKLEDSAMYFCASELDFGNEQFFGPGTRLTVL.

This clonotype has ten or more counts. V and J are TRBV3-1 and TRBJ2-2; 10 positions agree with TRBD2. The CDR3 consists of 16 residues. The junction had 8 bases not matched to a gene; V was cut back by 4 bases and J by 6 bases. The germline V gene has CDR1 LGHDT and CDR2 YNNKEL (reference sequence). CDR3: CASSLRTAGGAGELFF. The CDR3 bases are TGTGCCAGCAGCCTTAGAACAGCGGGAGGGGCCGGGGAGCTGTTTTTT.

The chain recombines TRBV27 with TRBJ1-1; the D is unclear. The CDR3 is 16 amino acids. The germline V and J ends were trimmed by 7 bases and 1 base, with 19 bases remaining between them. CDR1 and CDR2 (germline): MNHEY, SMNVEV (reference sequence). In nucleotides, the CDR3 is TGTGCCAGCATCATAAGGGCAGGCAGACCGAACACTGAAGCTTTCTTT. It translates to CASIIRAGRPNTEAFF.

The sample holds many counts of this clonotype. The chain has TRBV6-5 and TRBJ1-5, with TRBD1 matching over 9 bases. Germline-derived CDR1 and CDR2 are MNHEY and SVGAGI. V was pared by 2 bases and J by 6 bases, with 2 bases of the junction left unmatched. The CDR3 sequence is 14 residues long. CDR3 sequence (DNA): TGTGCCAGCAGTTACGGGACAGGGATTCAGCCCCAGCATTTT. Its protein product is CASSYGTGIQPQHF.

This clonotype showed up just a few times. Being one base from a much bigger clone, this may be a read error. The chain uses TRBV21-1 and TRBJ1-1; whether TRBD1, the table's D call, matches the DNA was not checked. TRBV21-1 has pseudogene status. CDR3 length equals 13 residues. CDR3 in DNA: TGTGCCAGCAGCAAAAAGACGGGGGGTGAAGCTTTCTTT. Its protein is CASSKKTGGEAFF.

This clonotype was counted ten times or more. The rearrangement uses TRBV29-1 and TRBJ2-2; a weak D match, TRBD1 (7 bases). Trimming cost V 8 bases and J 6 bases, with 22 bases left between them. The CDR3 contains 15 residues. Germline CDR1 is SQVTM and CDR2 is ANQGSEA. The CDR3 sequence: CSLRGAPNGAGELFF. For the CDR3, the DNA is TGCAGCCTCAGGGGGGCCCCGAACGGGGCCGGGGAGCTGTTTTTT.

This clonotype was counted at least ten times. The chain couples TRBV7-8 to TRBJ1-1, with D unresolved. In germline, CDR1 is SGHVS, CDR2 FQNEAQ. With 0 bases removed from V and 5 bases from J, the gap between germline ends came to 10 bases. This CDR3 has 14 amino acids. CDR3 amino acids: CASSLAYRGTEAFF. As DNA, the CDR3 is TGTGCCAGCAGCTTAGCCTATAGAGGAACTGAAGCTTTCTTT. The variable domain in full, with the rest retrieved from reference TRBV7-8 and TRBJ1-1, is GAGVSQSPRYKVAKRGQDVALRCDPISGHVSLFWYQQALGQGPEFLTYFQNEAQLDKSGLPSDRFFAERPEGSVSTLKIQRTQQEDSAVYLCASSLAYRGTEAFFGQGTRLTVV.

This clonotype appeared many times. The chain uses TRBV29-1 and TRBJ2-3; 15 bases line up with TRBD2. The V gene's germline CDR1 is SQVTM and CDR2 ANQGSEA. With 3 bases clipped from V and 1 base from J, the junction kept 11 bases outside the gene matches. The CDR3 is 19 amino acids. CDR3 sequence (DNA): TGCAGCGTTGACGGACTAGCGGGAGGGGCTATCCGGGGCACAGATACGCAGTATTTT. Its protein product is CSVDGLAGGAIRGTDTQYF.

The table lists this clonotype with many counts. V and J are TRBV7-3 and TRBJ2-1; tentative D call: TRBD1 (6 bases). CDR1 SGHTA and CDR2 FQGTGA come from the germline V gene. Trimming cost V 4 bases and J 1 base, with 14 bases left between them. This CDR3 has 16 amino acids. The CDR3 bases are TGTGCCAGCAGCTCTGCGCTTGGACAGTCCTACAATGAGCAGTTCTTC. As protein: CASSSALGQSYNEQFF.

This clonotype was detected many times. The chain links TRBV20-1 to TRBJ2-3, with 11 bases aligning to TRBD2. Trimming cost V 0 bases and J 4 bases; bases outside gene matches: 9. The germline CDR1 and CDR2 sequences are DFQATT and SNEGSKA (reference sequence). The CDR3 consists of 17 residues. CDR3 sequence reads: CSARDLAGGVDPDTQYF. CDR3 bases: TGCAGTGCTAGAGATCTAGCGGGAGGTGTAGACCCAGATACGCAGTATTTT.

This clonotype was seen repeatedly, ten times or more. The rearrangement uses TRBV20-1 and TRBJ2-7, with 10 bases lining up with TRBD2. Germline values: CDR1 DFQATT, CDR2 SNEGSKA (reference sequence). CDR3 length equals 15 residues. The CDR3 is CSALSQREGRYEQYF. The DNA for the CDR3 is TGCAGCGCACTAAGTCAGCGGGAGGGCCGGTACGAGCAGTACTTC.

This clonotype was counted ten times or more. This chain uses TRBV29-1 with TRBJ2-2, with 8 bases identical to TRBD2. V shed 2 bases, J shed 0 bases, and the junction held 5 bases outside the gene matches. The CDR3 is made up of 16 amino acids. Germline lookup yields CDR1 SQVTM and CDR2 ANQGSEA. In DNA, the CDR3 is TGCAGCGTTGAAAATAGACTAGCGACGAACACCGGGGAGCTGTTTTTT. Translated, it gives CSVENRLATNTGELFF.

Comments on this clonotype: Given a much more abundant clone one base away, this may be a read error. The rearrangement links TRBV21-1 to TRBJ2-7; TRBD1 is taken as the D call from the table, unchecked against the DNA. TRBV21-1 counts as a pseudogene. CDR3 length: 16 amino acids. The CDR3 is CASSQLVGTSSYEQYF. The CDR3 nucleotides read TGTGCCAGCAGCCAACTCGTGGGGACATCTTCTTACGAGCAGTACTTC.

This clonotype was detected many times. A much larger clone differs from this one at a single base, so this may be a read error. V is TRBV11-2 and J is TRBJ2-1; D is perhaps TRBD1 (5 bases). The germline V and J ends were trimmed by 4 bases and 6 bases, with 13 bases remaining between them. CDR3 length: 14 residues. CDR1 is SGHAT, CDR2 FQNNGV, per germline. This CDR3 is CASSSDNTCNEQFF. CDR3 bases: TGTGCCAGCAGCTCGGACAACACCTGCAATGAGCAGTTCTTC.

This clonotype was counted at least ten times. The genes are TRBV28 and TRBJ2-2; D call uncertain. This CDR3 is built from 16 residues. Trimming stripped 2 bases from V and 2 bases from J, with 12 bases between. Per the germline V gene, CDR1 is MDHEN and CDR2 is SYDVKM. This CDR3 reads CASSLAWGINTGELFF. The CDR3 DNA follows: TGTGCCAGCAGTTTAGCCTGGGGAATTAACACCGGGGAGCTGTTTTTT.

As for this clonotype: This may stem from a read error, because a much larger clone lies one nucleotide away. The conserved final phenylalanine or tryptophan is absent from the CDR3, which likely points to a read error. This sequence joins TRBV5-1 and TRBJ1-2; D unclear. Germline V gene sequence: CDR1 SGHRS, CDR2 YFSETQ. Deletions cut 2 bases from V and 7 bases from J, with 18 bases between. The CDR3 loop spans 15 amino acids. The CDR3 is CASSLGSGGAFGYTL. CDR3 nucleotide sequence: TGCGCCAGCAGCTTAGGATCAGGCGGAGCCTTTGGCTACACCCTC.

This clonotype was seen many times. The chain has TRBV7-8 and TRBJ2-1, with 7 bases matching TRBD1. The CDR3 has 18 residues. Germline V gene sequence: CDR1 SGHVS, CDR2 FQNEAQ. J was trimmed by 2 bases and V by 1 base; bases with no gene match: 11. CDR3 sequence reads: CASSLDLGYRGPYNEQFF. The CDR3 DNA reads TGTGCCAGCAGCTTAGACCTTGGGTACAGGGGTCCCTACAATGAGCAGTTCTTC. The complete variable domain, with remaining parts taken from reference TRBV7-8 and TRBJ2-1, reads GAGVSQSPRYKVAKRGQDVALRCDPISGHVSLFWYQQALGQGPEFLTYFQNEAQLDKSGLPSDRFFAERPEGSVSTLKIQRTQQEDSAVYLCASSLDLGYRGPYNEQFFGPGTRLTVL.

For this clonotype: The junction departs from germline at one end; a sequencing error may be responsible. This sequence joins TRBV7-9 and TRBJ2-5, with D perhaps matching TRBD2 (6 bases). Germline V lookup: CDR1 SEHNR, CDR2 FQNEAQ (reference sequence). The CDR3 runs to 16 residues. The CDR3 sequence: CASSPDGGAYQEIQYF. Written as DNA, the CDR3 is TGTGCCAGCAGCCCTGATGGCGGGGCGTACCAAGAGATCCAGTACTTC.